These T cell receptor beta chains were read from a single sample in a study of T cell repertoires in cytomegalovirus infection. TCRdb reanalysed the reads using MiXCR and keeps one entry per CDR3 protein. The sample lists about 68,000 distinct CDR3 sequences; roughly 20% were seen once. What these receptors recognize is not known. Sequenced sample: PBMCs, sequenced either directly or after in vitro stimulation (not recorded which). These TCRs come from a human donor in good health (CMV status not recorded). Some clones in this sample may be carry-over from other donors' samples. Both conserved end residues are part of each CDR3. A D gene is named only where the DNA matches it firmly. Clone size appears in some rows only: once, few, many, or a class for an expanded clone.

TRBV7-6	TRBJ2-7	TRBD2	many	TGTGCCAGCAGCTTAGCGGGACTAGGGGACTGGGAGCAGTACTTC	CASSLAGLGDWEQYF
TRBV7-8	TRBJ2-3	NA	many	TGTGCCAGCAGCTTAGCTACTAGCACAGATACGCAGTATTTT	CASSLATSTDTQYF
TRBV19	TRBJ2-1	TRBD2	few	TGTGCCAGTAGTATACCTAGCGGCTACAATGAGCAGTTCTTC	CASSIPSGYNEQFF
TRBV7-2	TRBJ2-5	NA	NA	TGTGCCACAACCCTAAGGGGGACCCAAGAGACCCAGTACTTC	CATTLRGTQETQYF
TRBV6-2/TRBV6-3	TRBJ2-5	NA	NA	TGTGCCAGCAGTCCCCCCCTTGATGGGTCAGAGACCCAGTACTTC	CASSPPLDGSETQYF
TRBV6-2/TRBV6-3	TRBJ1-1	TRBD1	NA	TGTGCCAGCAGTTACGCTCTACAGGGGACCCGGGACACTGAAGCTTTCTTT	CASSYALQGTRDTEAFF
TRBV4-3	TRBJ1-1	TRBD1	NA	TGCGCCAGCAGCCAGACAGGGTACACTGAAGCTTTCTTT	CASSQTGYTEAFF
TRBV19	TRBJ2-1	NA	NA	TGTGCCAGTAGTATGAAGAGGGGGGGCATGAGGGCCCACAATGAGCAGTTCTTC	CASSMKRGGMRAHNEQFF
TRBV19	TRBJ1-2	TRBD1	NA	TGTGCCAGTAGTATCTTCCGGGACAGAACTTATGGCTACACCTTC	CASSIFRDRTYGYTF
TRBV4-2	TRBJ2-7	TRBD2	few	TGTGCCAGCAGCCAAGGACTAGCGGGCTCCTACGAGCAGTACTTC	CASSQGLAGSYEQYF
TRBV6-2/TRBV6-3	TRBJ1-5	NA	once	TGTGCCAGCAGTTTCGGGGTTAGGGTCGGGAATAGCAATCAGCCCCAGCATTTT	CASSFGVRVGNSNQPQHF
TRBV18	TRBJ2-1	TRBD2	NA	TGTGCCAGCTCACCACCTTTAGCGGGAGGGCGTAACAATGAGCAGTTCTTC	CASSPPLAGGRNNEQFF
TRBV12-3/TRBV12-4	TRBJ2-3	NA	few	TGTGCCTCCGCTGGGATCACAGATACGCAGTATTTT	CASAGITDTQYF
TRBV7-2	TRBJ2-5	NA	NA	TGTGCCAGCAGCTTAGTGGGGATACCCATAGGAGACCAAGAGACCCAGTACTTC	CASSLVGIPIGDQETQYF
TRBV29-1	TRBJ1-5	TRBD1	NA	TGCAGCGTCTTACAGGGGGGAGGCAATCAGCCCCAGCATTTT	CSVLQGGGNQPQHF
TRBV20-1	TRBJ1-1	NA	NA	TGCAGTGCTAGGGACCCACAGGGAGACACTGAAGCTTTCTTT	CSARDPQGDTEAFF
TRBV28	TRBJ2-1	NA	few	TGTGCCAGCAGTTTATTACTCAGCAATGCTCACAATGAGCAGTTCTTC	CASSLLLSNAHNEQFF
TRBV7-2	TRBJ1-3	NA	few	TGTGCCAGCAGCCTCTGGGGGGGGGCTGGAAACACCATATATTTT	CASSLWGGAGNTIYF
TRBV20-1	TRBJ2-3	TRBD2	NA	TGCAGTTCCTCACGGACTAGCGACACAGATACGCAGTATTTT	CSSSRTSDTDTQYF
TRBV28	TRBJ1-1	NA	few	TGTGCCAGCACCATCGACCCCGCCGTTGGGGTTGGCACTGAAGCTTTCTTT	CASTIDPAVGVGTEAFF
TRBV7-2	TRBJ2-3	TRBD2	many	TGTGCCAGCAGCTTAGTGACGGGAGGGACAGATACGCAGTATTTT	CASSLVTGGTDTQYF
TRBV11-2	TRBJ2-7	NA	few	TGTGCCAGCAGCCCGGGACTCTTTCGTTACGAGCAGTACTTC	CASSPGLFRYEQYF
TRBV11-3	TRBJ1-1	NA	NA	TGTGCCAGCAGCTTACAAGGCTGGAACACTGAAGCTTTCTTT	CASSLQGWNTEAFF
TRBV5-6	TRBJ2-1	TRBD2	few	TGTGCCAGCAACCGGGGGGGGGGGAGAACCTACAATGAGCAGTTCTTC	CASNRGGGRTYNEQFF
TRBV2	TRBJ1-1	NA	NA	TGTGCCAGCAGTGACGACAGTGGAGCTTTCTTT	CASSDDSGAFF
TRBV12-3/TRBV12-4	TRBJ2-3	TRBD2	NA	TGTGCCAGCAGGAGCCTAGCGGGAGGAGCAGATACGCAGTATTTT	CASRSLAGGADTQYF
TRBV7-2	TRBJ2-3	TRBD1	many	TGTGCCAGCAGCTTACACAGGGGGGAGGATACGCAGTATTTT	CASSLHRGEDTQYF
TRBV6-2/TRBV6-3	TRBJ1-5	NA	once	TGTGCCAGCAGTACAACAGGGCTTCACCAGCCCCAGCATTTT	CASSTTGLHQPQHF